What follows is one T cell receptor beta chain and its context. Antigen specificity is unknown. A junction end diverges from the germline sequence, so it may reflect a read error. Additional DNA sequences in this sample encode the identical CDR3. The record originates from a study of cytomegalovirus exposure and HLA in healthy donors. It was with 60 Vbeta and 13 Jbeta primers that the PCR ran. Using immunoSEQ multiplex PCR, the repertoire was profiled, and TCRdb retains in-frame clones only, with some absent. The sample lists some 140,000 clones, approximately 80% occurring once. Germline values: CDR1 SGHRS, CDR2 YFSETQ. This CDR3 region has 14 residues. Findings of the study overall: A link between a missense DCLRE1C variant and TCR beta V- and J-gene trimming emerged from a later analysis. Rarity marked most TCR sequences, yet some public TCRs occurred in many donors. Fewer than 200 TCR beta chains were listed as cytomegalovirus-associated. Analyses of presence/absence relied on an assumption of roughly uniform sequencing depth across donors.

The TCR comes from a woman between 55 and 75 years old in good health and CMV-seronegative. The rearrangement uses TRBV5-1 and TRBJ1-1, with 7 positions matching TRBD1. Sequenced input: PBMCs. The CDR3 reads CASGLDRAGAEAFF. CDR3 DNA sequence: TGCGCCAGCGGATTAGACAGGGCTGGCGCTGAAGCCTTCTTT.